One and the same sample provided the 14 T cell receptor beta chains below, sequenced in a study of OX40 agonist ivuxolimab in advanced cancers. Sequencing was performed with immunoSEQ multiplex PCR; in TCRdb, only in-frame clones are kept and a portion is missing. This table has more than 75,000 clones, 75% to 90% appearing once. The specimen was CD4+ or CD8+ T cells sorted from blood, collected in a trial of the OX40 agonist ivuxolimab. Receptors were obtained from an adult with an advanced solid tumor such as melanoma, head and neck, liver or kidney cancer.

The rearrangement links TRBV30 to TRBJ1-1; D gene uncertain. Trimming stripped 0 bases from V and 1 base from J, with 12 bases between. The CDR3 length is 15 residues. Germline values: CDR1 GTSNPN, CDR2 SVGIG (reference sequence). The CDR3: CAWSVDFGKNTEAFF. The CDR3, as DNA: TGTGCCTGGAGTGTAGATTTTGGGAAGAACACTGAAGCTTTCTTT.

V usage is TRBV6-5 and J usage is TRBJ1-2; D not certain. The V gene lost 6 bases and the J gene lost 3 bases, with 17 bases spanning the gap. CDR3 length: 15 amino acids. Germline-derived CDR1 and CDR2 are MNHEY and SVGAGI. CDR3 sequence reads: CASRMESIAHYGYTF. The CDR3 DNA sequence: TGTGCCAGCAGGATGGAGTCAATCGCCCACTATGGCTACACCTTC.

V gene TRBV6-5 combines with J gene TRBJ2-1; D not certain. V was pared by 8 bases and J by 10 bases, with 12 bases between. CDR3 length: 11 amino acids. The V gene's germline CDR1 is MNHEY and CDR2 SVGAGI. CDR3: CASLSLGEQFF. The CDR3 nucleotides are TGTGCCAGCCTAAGTTTAGGGGAGCAGTTCTTC.

This sequence joins TRBV4-1 and TRBJ2-7; 8 nucleotides match TRBD1. V dropped 3 bases and J dropped 2; count of bases not matched to a gene: 9. Germline loops: CDR1 MGHRA, CDR2 YSYEKL. The CDR3 is 16 amino acids. CDR3: CASSHRRTGSTYEQYF. CDR3 bases: TGCGCCAGCAGCCACAGAAGGACAGGGTCCACCTACGAGCAGTACTTC.

The chain couples TRBV7-9 to TRBJ2-1; 14 nucleotides line up with TRBD2. The CDR3 has 14 amino acids. Germline values: CDR1 SEHNR, CDR2 FQNEAQ (reference sequence). V lost 4 bases and J lost 13; bases outside the gene matches: 6. CDR3 nucleotide sequence: TGTGCCAGCAGCTACCCCGGGACTAGCGGGAGTCAGTTCTTC. It is translated as CASSYPGTSGSQFF.

In this sample, this clone turned up once. This chain's CDR3 is CASSWGTSAAEQYF. DNA for the CDR3: TGTGCCAGCAGTTGGGGGACTAGTGCGGCCGAGCAGTACTTC. The V call is TRBV6-5, the J call TRBJ2-7; TRBD2 agrees at 8 bases. The J segment lost 6 bases and the V segment lost 4 bases, leaving 8 bases of the junction unmatched. CDR3 length equals 14 residues. From germline, CDR1 is MNHEY and CDR2 SVGAGI.

This clone turned up a few times. The chain has TRBV5-1 and TRBJ2-2, with 9 bases lining up with TRBD1. Germline V gives CDR1 SGHRS, CDR2 YFSETQ. CDR3 length: 16 amino acids. Losses at the gene ends were 3 bases for V and 5 bases for J; bases not matched to a gene: 8. The CDR3 nucleotides read TGCGCCAGCAGCTCCACAGGGGGCTTTCGAACCGGGGAGCTGTTTTTT. It translates to CASSSTGGFRTGELFF.

This chain connects TRBV19 to TRBJ2-3, with no clear D. Germline V CDR1 and CDR2: LNHDA, SQIVND (reference sequence). The CDR3 covers 12 residues. The germline V and J ends were trimmed by 5 bases and 3 bases, with 6 bases remaining between them. The CDR3 loop is CASSHQTDTQYF. The CDR3 coding sequence is TGTGCCAGTAGTCACCAGACAGATACGCAGTATTTT.

The chain carries TRBV28 and TRBJ2-3; 8 bases line up with TRBD1. This CDR3 is built from 17 residues. V dropped 6 bases and J dropped 5; count of bases not matched to a gene: 16. CDR1 is MDHEN and CDR2 is SYDVKM in the germline V gene. The CDR3 DNA follows: TGTGCCAGCAGCCCCCGGCGTCGGACAGGGTTCGGAGATACGCAGTATTTT. It translates to CASSPRRRTGFGDTQYF.

This chain links TRBV15 with TRBJ1-3, with D possibly being TRBD1 (5 bases). V was pared by 2 bases and J by 3 bases, with 17 bases between. The length of the CDR3 is 17 residues. Germline V gene data show CDR1 as LNHNV and CDR2 as YYDKDF (reference sequence). The CDR3 bases are TGTGCCACCAGCAGACAACCTGGACAACACTATGGAAACACCATATATTTT. Translating it yields CATSRQPGQHYGNTIYF.

The V call is TRBV6-4, the J call TRBJ2-7; D gene ambiguous. Germline V gene lookup returns CDR1 MRHNA and CDR2 SNTAGT. Deletions cut 2 bases from V and 5 bases from J, with 19 bases between. The CDR3 is 16 residues long. CDR3 sequence (DNA): TGTGCCAGCAGTGACCCTCCAGAATTACCATCCAACGAGCAGTACTTC. Residues: CASSDPPELPSNEQYF.

CDR3 bases: TGTGCCAGCAGTGAATTACAGGCCAGGCAGCCCCAGCATTTT. It codes for CASSELQARQPQHF. This sequence joins TRBV2 and TRBJ1-5; possibly TRBD1 for D (5 bases). Between the trimmed V and J ends, which lost 2 bases and 7 bases, there was a span of 12 bases. This CDR3 contains 14 residues. Per the germline V gene, CDR1 is SNHLY and CDR2 is FYNNEI.

V usage is TRBV6-5 and J usage is TRBJ1-1, with D perhaps TRBD1 (6 bases). This CDR3 spans 15 amino acids. The V gene's germline CDR1 is MNHEY and CDR2 SVGAGI. Trimming left V 5 bases short and J 0 bases short, with 13 bases between. CDR3 bases: TGTGCCAGCAGTATACAATCAGGGGTGAACACTGAAGCTTTCTTT. Translating gives CASSIQSGVNTEAFF.

The chain links TRBV6-5 to TRBJ2-1, with 15 bases identical to TRBD2. CDR3 length: 15 amino acids. Trimming removed 5 bases from V and 4 bases from J; junction bases left unmatched: 0. CDR1 and CDR2 from the germline V gene are MNHEY and SVGAGI. CDR3 sequence reads: CASSGLAGGYNEQFF. DNA of the CDR3: TGTGCCAGCAGTGGACTAGCGGGGGGGTACAATGAGCAGTTCTTC.